This TCR beta chain was documented in a study of cytomegalovirus exposure and HLA in healthy donors. This clone is labeled medium-sized (0.01 to 0.1%). The antigen is unknown. The V segment lost 4 bases and the J segment 5 bases; nucleotides outside the gene matches: 8. Per germline, CDR1 MGHRA and CDR2 YSYEKL. The CDR3 sequence is 16 residues long. The PCR was carried out with 60 Vbeta primers and 13 Jbeta primers. Generated by immunoSEQ multiplex PCR, the TCRdb table keeps only in-frame clones and is missing some. This table has under 200,000 clones, 79% appearing once. General study points: In a later analysis, the majority of CMV-associated beta chains seemingly showed HLA restriction.

The sequence was collected from a woman in her twenties or thirties in good health and CMV-seropositive. This chain joins TRBV4-1 and TRBJ1-4, with 9 bases identical to TRBD1. Input material: PBMCs. CDR3 residues: CASSPSSGTGNEKLFF. CDR3 bases: TGCGCCAGCAGCCCTTCCTCCGGGACAGGGAATGAAAAACTGTTTTTT.